This T cell receptor beta chain was recorded in a study of cytomegalovirus exposure and HLA in healthy donors. Study in general: An analysis done earlier identified around 100 million unique TCR beta sequences from about 180 million T cells.

Germline V CDR1 and CDR2: LNHDA, SQIVND (reference sequence). V lost 7 bases, J lost 0 bases, and 12 bases lay in between. The CDR3 is made up of 14 amino acids. A word on this clone: Its cognate antigen is unknown.

Overall study findings and caveats: A list of about 160 TCR beta chains associated with cytomegalovirus was given. More clonal expansion characterized HLA-associated TCR beta chains than equally common others in a later analysis. Trimming of TCR beta V- and J-genes showed a link, identified in a later analysis, to a missense DCLRE1C variant.

The PCR had 60 Vbeta and 13 Jbeta primers. Produced via immunoSEQ multiplex PCR; TCRdb's table is partial and in-frame only. This repertoire shows about 140,000 clones, around 78% found once; its top ten account for about 2.2%. The genes are TRBV19 and TRBJ1-1, with TRBD1 as a possible D gene (5 bases). Sample: PBMCs. This TCR was sampled from a woman between 18 and 29 years old in good health and CMV-seropositive. CDR3 nucleotide sequence: TGTGCCAGTAAGAGTCAGGGCTTGAACACTGAAGCTTTCTTT. It is translated as CASKSQGLNTEAFF.